This record concerns one T cell receptor beta chain sequence. Its antigen remains unknown. This record belongs to a study of identifying expanded T cells in peripheral blood. General observations from the study: Over about two and four weeks, about 17 and 20 clones changed, versus roughly 1.1 between replicates. Clone count variance between approximately two-week samples rose with total template count.

Healthy donors had no documented immune events, such as infections, while sampled. The protocol was immunoSEQ multiplex PCR, while the TCRdb copy is restricted to in-frame clones and leaves out a portion. Among tens of thousands of clones listed, approximately 86% were seen once. This clonotype was sampled from a person aged 18 to 75 in good health. The sample consisted of blood.

The CDR3 coding sequence is TGTGCCAGTAGTGACGGCTCTACCTCCTCCTACAATGAGCAGTTCTTC. This codes for CASSDGSTSSYNEQFF. This chain links TRBV19 with TRBJ2-1; D is undetermined. The CDR3 is 16 residues long. V was cut by 5 bases and J by 0 bases, with 14 bases left in between. Germline CDR1 and CDR2: LNHDA and SQIVND (reference sequence). Using reference TRBV19 and TRBJ2-1 for the parts outside the CDR3, the full variable domain is DGGITQSPKYLFRKEGQNVTLSCEQNLNHDAMYWYRQDPGQGLRLIYYSQIVNDFQKGDIAEGYSVSREKKESFPLTVTSAQKNPTAFYLCASSDGSTSSYNEQFFGPGTRLTVL.